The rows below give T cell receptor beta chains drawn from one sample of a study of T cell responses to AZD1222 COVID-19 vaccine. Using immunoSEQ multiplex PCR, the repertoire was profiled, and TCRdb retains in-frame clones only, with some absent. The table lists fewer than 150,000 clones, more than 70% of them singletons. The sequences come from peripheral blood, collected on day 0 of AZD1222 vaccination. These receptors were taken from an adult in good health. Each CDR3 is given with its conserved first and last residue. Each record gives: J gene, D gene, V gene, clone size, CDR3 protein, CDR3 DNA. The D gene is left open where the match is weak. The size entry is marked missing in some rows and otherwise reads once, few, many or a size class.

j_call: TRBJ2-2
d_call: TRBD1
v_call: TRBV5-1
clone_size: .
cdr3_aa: CASSQGQGANTGELFF
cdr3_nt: TGCGCCAGCAGCCAGGGACAGGGGGCGAACACCGGGGAGCTGTTTTTT

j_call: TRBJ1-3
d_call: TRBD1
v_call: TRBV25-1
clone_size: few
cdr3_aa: CASSEAPGGPSGNTIYF
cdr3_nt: TGTGCCAGCAGTGAGGCCCCAGGGGGACCCTCTGGAAACACCATATATTTT

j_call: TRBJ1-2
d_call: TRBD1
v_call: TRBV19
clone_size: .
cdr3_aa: CASRRQGMDYGYTF
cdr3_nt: TGTGCCAGTAGAAGACAGGGGATGGACTATGGCTACACCTTC

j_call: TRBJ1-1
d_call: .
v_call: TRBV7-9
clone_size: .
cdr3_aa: CASSSRVPPEAFF
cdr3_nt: TGTGCCAGCAGCAGCCGGGTCCCTCCTGAAGCTTTCTTT

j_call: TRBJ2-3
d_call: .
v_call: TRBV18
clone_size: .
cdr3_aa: CASSPPTGTGTDTQYF
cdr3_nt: TGTGCCAGCTCACCACCGACAGGTACGGGGACAGATACGCAGTATTTT

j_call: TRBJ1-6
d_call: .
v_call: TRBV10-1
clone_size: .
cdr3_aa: CASSEDRDNSPLHF
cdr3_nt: TGCGCCAGCAGTGAAGACAGAGATAATTCACCCCTCCACTTT

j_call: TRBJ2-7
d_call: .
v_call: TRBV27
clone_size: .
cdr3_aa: CASSSRFLYEQYF
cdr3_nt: TGTGCCAGCAGTTCAAGGTTCCTCTACGAGCAGTACTTC

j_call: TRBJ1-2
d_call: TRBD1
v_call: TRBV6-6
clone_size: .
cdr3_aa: CASSLLTGTYGYTF
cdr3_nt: TGTGCCAGCAGCCTGCTGACAGGGACCTATGGCTACACCTTC

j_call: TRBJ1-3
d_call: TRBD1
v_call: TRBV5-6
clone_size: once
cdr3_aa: CASTRQGSGNTIYF
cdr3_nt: TGTGCCAGCACCAGACAGGGCTCTGGAAACACCATATATTTT

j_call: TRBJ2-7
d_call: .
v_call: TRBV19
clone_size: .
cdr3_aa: CASSIDEYEQYF
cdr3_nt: TGTGCCAGTAGTATTGATGAATACGAGCAGTACTTC

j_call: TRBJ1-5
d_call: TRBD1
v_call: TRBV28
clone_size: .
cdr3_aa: CASSLSGQGNQPQHF
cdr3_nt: TGTGCCAGCAGCCTCTCCGGACAGGGGAATCAGCCCCAGCATTTT

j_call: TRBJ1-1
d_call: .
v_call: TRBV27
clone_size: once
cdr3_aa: CASSLRGSTEAFF
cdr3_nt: TGTGCCAGCAGTTTACGGGGCAGCACTGAAGCTTTCTTT

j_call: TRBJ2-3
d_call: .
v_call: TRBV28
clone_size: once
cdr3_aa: CASSLGGAATDTQYF
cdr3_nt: TGTGCCAGCAGTTTAGGAGGGGCGGCTACAGATACGCAGTATTTT

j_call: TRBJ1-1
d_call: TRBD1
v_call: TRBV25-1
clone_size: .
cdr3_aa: CASTVTGVGTEAFF
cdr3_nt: TGTGCCAGCACCGTAACAGGGGTGGGAACTGAAGCTTTCTTT

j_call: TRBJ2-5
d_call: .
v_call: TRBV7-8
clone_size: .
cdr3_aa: CASSLSFSSQETQYF
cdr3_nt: TGTGCCAGCAGCCTAAGTTTCTCCAGCCAAGAGACCCAGTACTTC

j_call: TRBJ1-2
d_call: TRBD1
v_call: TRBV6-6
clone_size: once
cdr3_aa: CASSYSGTVNYGYTF
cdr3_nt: TGTGCCAGCAGTTACTCTGGGACAGTTAACTATGGCTACACCTTC

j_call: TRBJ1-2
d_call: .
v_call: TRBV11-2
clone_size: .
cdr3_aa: CASSLERAGYGYTF
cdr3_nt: TGTGCCAGCAGCTTAGAGAGAGCAGGGTATGGCTACACCTTC

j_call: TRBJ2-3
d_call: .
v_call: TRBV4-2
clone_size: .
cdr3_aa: CASSSQLGQSTDTQYF
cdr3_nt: TGTGCCAGCAGCAGCCAACTAGGCCAAAGCACAGATACGCAGTATTTT

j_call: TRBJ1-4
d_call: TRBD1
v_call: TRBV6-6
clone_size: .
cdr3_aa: CASSPRDSLIANEKLFF
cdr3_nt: TGTGCCAGCAGTCCCCGGGACAGCCTTATAGCTAATGAAAAACTGTTTTTT

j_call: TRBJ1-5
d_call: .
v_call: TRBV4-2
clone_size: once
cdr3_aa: CASSQERSSNQPQHF
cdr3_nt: TGTGCCAGCAGCCAAGAGCGGTCCAGCAATCAGCCCCAGCATTTT

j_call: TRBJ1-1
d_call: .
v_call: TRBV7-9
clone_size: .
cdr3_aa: CASSSLRSSNTEAFF
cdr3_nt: TGTGCCAGCAGCTCTCTTCGGTCGTCGAACACTGAAGCTTTCTTT

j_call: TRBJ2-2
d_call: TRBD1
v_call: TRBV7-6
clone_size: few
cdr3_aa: CASSLEGTGVGTGELFF
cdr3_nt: TGTGCCAGCAGCTTAGAGGGGACAGGGGTTGGCACCGGGGAGCTGTTTTTT

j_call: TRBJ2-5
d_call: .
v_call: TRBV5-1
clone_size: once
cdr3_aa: CASSLTLEHTQTQYF
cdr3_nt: TGCGCCAGCAGCCTGACCCTCGAACATACCCAGACCCAGTACTTC

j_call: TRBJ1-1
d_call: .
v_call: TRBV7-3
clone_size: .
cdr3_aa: CASRRNLNTEAFF
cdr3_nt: TGTGCCAGCAGGAGGAATCTGAACACTGAAGCTTTCTTT